The rows below give T cell receptor beta chains drawn from one sample of a study of blood T cell repertoires in COVID-19. Measured with immunoSEQ multiplex PCR; TCRdb has only the in-frame clones, and not every one. Of 120,000 or so clones in the sample, around four fifths are singletons; the top ten hold approximately 25%. Sequencing was done on a sample of peripheral blood. The receptor source for this set is a human donor in a cohort sampled during active COVID-19. Both conserved end residues are part of each CDR3. D genes are given only for firm matches. Not every row has a clone size; where given, it reads once, few, many or a size class.

.	TRBJ2-1	TRBV9	TRBD2	TGTGCCAGCAGCGTAGAACTAGCGGTAAGCTCCTACAATGAGCAGTTCTTC	CASSVELAVSSYNEQFF
.	TRBJ2-3	TRBV19	TRBD2	TGTGCCAGTAGTGTCAGCGGGAGAGGAGATACGCAGTATTTT	CASSVSGRGDTQYF
medium-sized	TRBJ1-1	TRBV4-1	.	TGCGCCAGCAGCCGTCCCGGGACTGAAGCTTTCTTT	CASSRPGTEAFF
.	TRBJ1-3	TRBV5-4	.	TGTGCCAGCAGTGCTGGGGGGGGGACTGGAAACACCATATATTTT	CASSAGGGTGNTIYF
.	TRBJ2-3	TRBV7-8	TRBD1	TGTGCCAGCAGCCGAGGGACAGGGGGCCGGACAGATACGCAGTATTTT	CASSRGTGGRTDTQYF
.	TRBJ2-3	TRBV11-3	.	TGTGCCAGCAGCTTAGGGGGCGCAGATACGCAGTATTTT	CASSLGGADTQYF
.	TRBJ1-1	TRBV7-2	.	TGTGCCAGCAGCCCACTGGGGCAGGGCTCCACTGAAGCTTTCTTT	CASSPLGQGSTEAFF
.	TRBJ2-7	TRBV6-5	.	TGTGCCAGCAGGATACTATCAGGGACTGGCGAGCAGTACTTC	CASRILSGTGEQYF
.	TRBJ2-1	TRBV7-9	.	TGTGCCAGCAGCTTAGCGGGGGGGCTCAATGAGCAGTTCTTC	CASSLAGGLNEQFF
few	TRBJ1-6	TRBV7-9	.	TGTGCCAGCAGTCTGCAAGGCAGGCCGGATTCACCCCTCCACTTT	CASSLQGRPDSPLHF
once	TRBJ1-2	TRBV28	TRBD1	TGTGCCAGCAGTCCAGATGGGACAGGACGAGGCTACACCTTC	CASSPDGTGRGYTF
.	TRBJ2-2	TRBV7-9	.	TGTGCCGTCACACAGGGCGTAAAGAACACCGGGGAGCTGTTTTTT	CAVTQGVKNTGELFF
.	TRBJ2-1	TRBV4-2	.	TGTGCCAGCAGCCAAGAGCCAGCGCCCTCCTACAATGAGCAGTTCTTC	CASSQEPAPSYNEQFF
.	TRBJ2-1	TRBV7-2	TRBD1	TGTGCCAGCAGCTTAGGACAGGGGTTCAATGAGCAGTTCTTC	CASSLGQGFNEQFF
once	TRBJ2-3	TRBV6-2/TRBV6-3	.	TGTGCCAGCAGTACGGAGACAGATACGCAGTATTTT	CASSTETDTQYF
.	TRBJ1-2	TRBV9	.	TGTGCCAGCAGCGTAGCTTCCCAGGTCGCTTATGGCTACACCTTC	CASSVASQVAYGYTF
few	TRBJ1-1	TRBV7-2	.	TGTGCCAGCAGCTTAGTGGCGGTCATGAACACTGAAGCTTTCTTT	CASSLVAVMNTEAFF
.	TRBJ2-5	TRBV10-3	.	TGTGCCATCAGTCAGGAAGTGACCCAAGAGACCCAGTACTTC	CAISQEVTQETQYF
few	TRBJ2-7	TRBV6-1	.	TGTGCCAGCAGTGAAAGTGGCAGGGCCTCCTACGAGCAGTACTTC	CASSESGRASYEQYF
.	TRBJ1-1	TRBV28	.	TGTGCCAGCAGTAGGCTGGGAGTACACCCGAACACTGAAGCTTTCTTT	CASSRLGVHPNTEAFF
.	TRBJ1-1	TRBV6-6	TRBD1	TGTGCCAGCAGTTACCCGGTACAGGGGCCTTACACTGAAGCTTTCTTT	CASSYPVQGPYTEAFF
.	TRBJ2-1	TRBV10-1	TRBD2	TGCGCCAGCAGAGGATCGGGGACTAGCGGGACCCGCCTCTCCTACAATGAGCAGTTCTTC	CASRGSGTSGTRLSYNEQFF
.	TRBJ2-7	TRBV2	TRBD1	TGTGCCGGTCGACAGGGTATATCCTACGAGCAGTACTTC	CAGRQGISYEQYF
.	TRBJ1-5	TRBV11-3	.	TGTGCCAGCAGCTACGCACTTCCTACAGGGTTGGGTCAGCCCCAGCATTTT	CASSYALPTGLGQPQHF
many	TRBJ2-7	TRBV27	TRBD1	TGTGCCAGCAGTCCTTGGGACAGGGGAAACGAGCAGTACTTC	CASSPWDRGNEQYF
.	TRBJ2-7	TRBV5-1	TRBD1	TGCGCCAGCAGCGACGGACAGGGGGCTTCCTACGAGCAGTACTTC	CASSDGQGASYEQYF
.	TRBJ1-4	TRBV10-3	.	TGTGCCTCCCGGGACGGGGGAGGTGAAAAACTGTTTTTT	CASRDGGGEKLFF
once	TRBJ2-1	TRBV7-2	TRBD2	TGTGCCAGCAGCTTAGGTCTTGGCGGGGGGAGGGATGAGCAGTTCTTC	CASSLGLGGGRDEQFF
.	TRBJ1-4	TRBV12-3/TRBV12-4	TRBD1	TGTGCCAGCAGTGACAGGGCGGACGAAAAACTGTTTTTT	CASSDRADEKLFF
.	TRBJ2-5	TRBV9	.	TGTGCCAGCAGCGTAGGCGCGGAGCAAGAGACCCAGTACTTC	CASSVGAEQETQYF
.	TRBJ1-5	TRBV7-9	TRBD1	TGTGCCAGCAGCTTCGGACAGGGAACGGAGCCCCAGCATTTT	CASSFGQGTEPQHF
.	TRBJ2-7	TRBV6-5	.	TGTGCCAGCAGTTACAAGGGGTCGGCATCCTACGAGCAGTACTTC	CASSYKGSASYEQYF
.	TRBJ2-1	TRBV14	TRBD2	TGTGCCAGCAGCTTAAGACTAGCGGCCACCGTTCAGTTCTTC	CASSLRLAATVQFF
once	TRBJ2-2	TRBV6-1	TRBD1	TGTGCCAGCAGTGAAGGGGACAGTCCTGTTTGGGAGCTGTTTTTT	CASSEGDSPVWELFF
.	TRBJ1-2	TRBV5-1	TRBD1	TGCGCCAGCAGCCGAGAGACAGGGACTAACTATGGCTACACCTTC	CASSRETGTNYGYTF
.	TRBJ2-2	TRBV4-1	TRBD1	TGCGCCAGCAGCCAGCCGGCAAGGACAGGGGCTTATAGGGAGCTGTTTTTT	CASSQPARTGAYRELFF
.	TRBJ2-5	TRBV7-2	.	TGTGCCAGCAGCTTATCGGCGGGCCAAGAGACCCAGTACTTC	CASSLSAGQETQYF
once	TRBJ1-5	TRBV18	.	TGTGCCAGCTCATCCCAGCGGGGCAATCAGCCCCAGCATTTT	CASSSQRGNQPQHF
few	TRBJ2-7	TRBV18	TRBD1	TGTGCCAGCTCACCCCACAGGGGGCTCGACGAGCAGTACTTC	CASSPHRGLDEQYF
.	TRBJ2-5	TRBV7-2	.	TGTGCCAGCAGCCTCATCCTGGGGGCCCAAGAGACCCAGTACTTC	CASSLILGAQETQYF
.	TRBJ1-3	TRBV7-6	.	TGTGCCAGCAGCTTAGTTTCTCTCTCTGGAAACACCATATATTTT	CASSLVSLSGNTIYF
.	TRBJ1-1	TRBV7-9	.	TGTGCCAGCAGCCACTCATTCCCTGAAGCTTTCTTT	CASSHSFPEAFF
.	TRBJ1-2	TRBV4-3	.	TGCGCCAGCAGCCAAGATCACAGGGTATACTTTGGCTACACCTTC	CASSQDHRVYFGYTF
.	TRBJ2-2	TRBV9	.	TGTGCCAGCAGCGTATCCCCTCCGGGTAGCGGCACCGGGGAGCTGTTTTTT	CASSVSPPGSGTGELFF
.	TRBJ1-2	TRBV7-9	TRBD1	TGTGCCAGCAGCCCGGGACAGCACGCAAATTCTGGCTACACCTTC	CASSPGQHANSGYTF
few	TRBJ2-2	TRBV28	.	TGTGCCAGCAGTTTGTCCGGGGCGAACACCGGGGAGCTGTTTTTT	CASSLSGANTGELFF
.	TRBJ2-3	TRBV6-4	TRBD2	TGTGCCAGCAGCGGGACTAGCGGGAGGAGAGATACGCAGTATTTT	CASSGTSGRRDTQYF
.	TRBJ2-7	TRBV11-2	.	TGTGCCAGCAGCTCCGGGGGGCGGTACGAGCAGTACTTC	CASSSGGRYEQYF
once	TRBJ1-4	TRBV5-1	.	TGCGCCAGCAGCTTGGCCGCGGGCAGGGGCAATGAAAAACTGTTTTTT	CASSLAAGRGNEKLFF
once	TRBJ1-4	TRBV25-1	.	TGTGCCAGCAGTGGGGCAGGCAGGCGGCAGGGCCTGTTTTTT	CASSGAGRRQGLFF
many	TRBJ1-5	TRBV2	.	TGTGCAAGCAGGGCAGGGTTCAATCAGCCCCAGCATTTT	CASRAGFNQPQHF